The source of this T cell receptor (beta chain) is a study of blood T cell repertoires in COVID-19. This clone was detected only once. Per the original methods: Reference gene primers were amplified, and this amplification served to estimate nucleated cell counts. TCRdb keeps only in-frame clones here, not all; method: immunoSEQ multiplex PCR. That table supplies the V and J calls and clone size; D and trimming were determined from the DNA. The repertoire holds around 300,000 clones, with roughly 86% as singletons. Germline assignment: CDR1 LGHDT and CDR2 YNNKEL (reference sequence). There are 15 residues in the CDR3. The germline V and J ends were trimmed by 1 base and 5 bases, with 14 bases remaining between them. Individuals drawn from some 25 US areas were about 18 to 100 years old. Cohort placement rested on clinical history that participants reported themselves.

The sample consisted of PBMCs or T cells enriched from blood (not recorded which). The chain carries TRBV3-1 (or the pseudogene TRBV3-2) and TRBJ2-5; D gene uncertain. This receptor was obtained from a woman aged 30 to 39 who had recovered from COVID-19. For the CDR3, the DNA is TGTGCCAGCAGCCAAGTCCTGGCAGGTGGGGAGACCCAGTACTTC. This translates into CASSQVLAGGETQYF.